Given below is one T cell receptor beta chain in context. As yet, its antigen is unknown. TCR beta libraries were made by UMI-labeled 5' RACE. TCRdb reanalyzed the 5' RACE reads, giving one entry per CDR3 protein sequence and no DNA. The specimen's table records 9,000 to 15,000 distinct CDR3 sequences. The CDR3 runs 16 residues. The V gene's germline CDR1 is MGHRA and CDR2 YSYEKL. This entry comes from a study of human CD8 memory T cell subsets. General study results and limits: Diversity, measured as normalized Shannon-Wiener diversity, was similarly high in stem-like memory and precursor exhausted T cells. Effector memory cells did not share this.

A negative magnetic separation step was used to enrich total CD8+ T cells. The sequenced sample was CD8+ T cells from PBMCs. J is TRBJ1-6 and V is TRBV4-1. This receptor was obtained from a human donor in good health. The CDR3 loop is CASSQEEVQYNSPLHF.